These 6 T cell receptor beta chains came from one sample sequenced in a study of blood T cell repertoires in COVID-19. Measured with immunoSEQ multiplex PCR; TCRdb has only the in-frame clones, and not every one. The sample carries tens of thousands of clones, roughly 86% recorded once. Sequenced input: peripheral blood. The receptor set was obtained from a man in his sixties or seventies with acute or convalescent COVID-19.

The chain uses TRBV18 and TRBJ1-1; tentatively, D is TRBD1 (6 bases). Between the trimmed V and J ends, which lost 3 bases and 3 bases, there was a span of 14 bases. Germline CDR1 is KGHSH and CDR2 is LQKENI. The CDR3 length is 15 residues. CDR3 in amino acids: CASSPGAGAYTEAFF. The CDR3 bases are TGTGCCAGCTCACCGGGGGCGGGGGCATACACTGAAGCTTTCTTT.

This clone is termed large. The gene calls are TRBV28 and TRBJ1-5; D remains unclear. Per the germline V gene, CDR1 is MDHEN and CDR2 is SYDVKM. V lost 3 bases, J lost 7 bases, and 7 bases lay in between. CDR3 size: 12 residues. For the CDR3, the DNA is TGTGCCAGCAGTTTCGAGGTGCAGCCCCAGCATTTT. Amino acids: CASSFEVQPQHF.

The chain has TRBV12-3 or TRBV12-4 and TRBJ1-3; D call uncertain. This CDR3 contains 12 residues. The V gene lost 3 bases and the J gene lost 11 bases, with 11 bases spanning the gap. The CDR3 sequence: CASSFFPGAIYF. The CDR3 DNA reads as TGTGCCAGCAGTTTTTTCCCCGGAGCCATATATTTT.

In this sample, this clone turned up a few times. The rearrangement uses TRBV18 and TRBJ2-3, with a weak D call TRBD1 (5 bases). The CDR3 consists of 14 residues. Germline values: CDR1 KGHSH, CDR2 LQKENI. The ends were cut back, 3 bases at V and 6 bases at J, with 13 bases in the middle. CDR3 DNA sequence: TGTGCCAGCTCACCGGGGCCAAGAACGGATACGCAGTATTTT. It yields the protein CASSPGPRTDTQYF.

The CDR3 region is CSAQTGQGTEAFF. The CDR3 DNA sequence: TGCAGCGCCCAAACGGGACAGGGCACTGAAGCTTTCTTT. The V call is TRBV29-1, the J call TRBJ1-1; the match to TRBD1 covers 9 bases. Germline assignment: CDR1 SQVTM and CDR2 ANQGSEA. This CDR3 is 13 amino acids long. V was clipped by 7 bases and J by 4 bases; unmatched bases: 7.

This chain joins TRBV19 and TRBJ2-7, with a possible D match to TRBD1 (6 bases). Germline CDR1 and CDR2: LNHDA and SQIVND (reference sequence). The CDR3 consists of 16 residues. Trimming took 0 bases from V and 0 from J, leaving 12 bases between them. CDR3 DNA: TGTGCCAGTAGTATAGATAGGGGGATAGGCTCCTACGAGCAGTACTTC. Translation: CASSIDRGIGSYEQYF. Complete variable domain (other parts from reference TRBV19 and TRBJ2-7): DGGITQSPKYLFRKEGQNVTLSCEQNLNHDAMYWYRQDPGQGLRLIYYSQIVNDFQKGDIAEGYSVSREKKESFPLTVTSAQKNPTAFYLCASSIDRGIGSYEQYFGPGTRLTVT.